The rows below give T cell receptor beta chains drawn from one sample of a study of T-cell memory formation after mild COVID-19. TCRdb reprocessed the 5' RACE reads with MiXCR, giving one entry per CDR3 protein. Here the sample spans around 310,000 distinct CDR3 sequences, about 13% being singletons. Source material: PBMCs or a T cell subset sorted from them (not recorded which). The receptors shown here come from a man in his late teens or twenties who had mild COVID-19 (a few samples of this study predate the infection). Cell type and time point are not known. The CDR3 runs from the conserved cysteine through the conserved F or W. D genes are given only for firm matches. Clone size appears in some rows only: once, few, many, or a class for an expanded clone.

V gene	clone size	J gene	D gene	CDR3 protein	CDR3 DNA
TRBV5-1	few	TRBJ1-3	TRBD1	CASSDSGGANTIYF	TGCGCCAGCAGCGACTCAGGGGGCGCAAACACCATATATTTT
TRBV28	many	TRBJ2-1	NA	CASTRGLAYNEQFF	TGTGCCAGCACCCGGGGGCTAGCCTACAATGAGCAGTTCTTC
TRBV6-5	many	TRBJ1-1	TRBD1	CASSFDRGSATEAFF	TGTGCCAGCAGTTTCGACAGGGGGAGTGCCACTGAAGCTTTCTTT
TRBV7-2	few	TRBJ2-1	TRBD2	CASSHPRRGGLAGDTYNEQFF	TGTGCCAGCAGCCACCCCCGACGTGGGGGACTAGCGGGGGACACCTACAATGAGCAGTTCTTC
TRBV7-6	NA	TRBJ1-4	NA	CASSFGPSGEKLFF	TGTGCCAGCAGCTTCGGCCCATCAGGGGAAAAACTGTTTTTT
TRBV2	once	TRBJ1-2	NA	CASHAEGMGGYTF	TGTGCCAGCCACGCTGAAGGGATGGGTGGCTACACCTTC
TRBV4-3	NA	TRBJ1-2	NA	CASSQARTNYGYTF	TGCGCCAGCAGCCAAGCCCGGACGAACTATGGCTACACCTTC
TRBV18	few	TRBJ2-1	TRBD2	CASSPPSGEYNEQFF	TGTGCCAGCTCACCACCCAGCGGGGAGTACAATGAGCAGTTCTTC
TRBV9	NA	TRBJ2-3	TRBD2	CASSVGAGEPTDTQYF	TGTGCCAGCAGCGTAGGAGCGGGGGAACCCACAGATACGCAGTATTTT
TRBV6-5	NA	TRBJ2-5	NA	CASSSPGTVDQYF	TGTGCCAGCAGTTCCCCCGGGACCGTGGACCAGTACTTC
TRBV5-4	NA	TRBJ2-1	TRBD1	CASSLAIGTGWNEQFF	TGTGCCAGCAGCTTGGCAATCGGGACAGGGTGGAATGAGCAGTTCTTC
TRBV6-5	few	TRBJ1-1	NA	CASRRTARTEAFF	TGTGCCAGCAGGAGGACAGCGAGGACTGAAGCTTTCTTT
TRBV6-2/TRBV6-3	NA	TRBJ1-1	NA	CASSYHPRTYMNTEAFF	TGTGCCAGCAGTTACCACCCCAGGACATATATGAACACTGAAGCTTTCTTT
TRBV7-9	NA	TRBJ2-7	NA	CASSRQVSYEQYF	TGTGCCAGCAGTCGACAGGTTTCCTACGAGCAGTACTTC
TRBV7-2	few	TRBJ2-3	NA	CASGITGSSTDTQYF	TGTGCCAGCGGAATTACAGGTTCAAGCACAGATACGCAGTATTTT
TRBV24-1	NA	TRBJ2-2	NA	CATSDLSWADTGELFF	TGTGCCACCAGTGATTTATCGTGGGCGGACACCGGGGAGCTGTTTTTT
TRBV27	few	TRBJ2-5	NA	CASSGGQGPKLTQYF	TGTGCCAGCAGTGGGGGACAAGGCCCCAAATTGACCCAGTACTTC
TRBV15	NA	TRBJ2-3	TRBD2	CATSRVRTSRPETQYF	TGTGCCACCAGCAGAGTAAGGACTAGTCGCCCGGAGACGCAGTATTTT
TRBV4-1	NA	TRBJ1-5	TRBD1	CASSQRETGLVPQHF	TGCGCCAGCAGCCAACGGGAGACAGGGTTGGTGCCCCAGCATTTT
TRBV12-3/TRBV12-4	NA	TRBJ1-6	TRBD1	CASSFSGGYSPLHF	TGTGCCAGCAGTTTTTCAGGGGGCTATTCACCCCTCCACTTT
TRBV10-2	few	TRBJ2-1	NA	CASQGDSNANEQFF	TGCGCCAGCCAGGGCGACTCTAACGCCAATGAGCAGTTCTTC
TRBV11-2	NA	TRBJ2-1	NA	CASSLGLQWGYNEQFF	TGTGCCAGCAGCTTAGGTTTGCAGTGGGGCTACAATGAGCAGTTCTTC
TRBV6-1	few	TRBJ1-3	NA	CASSVSRTASGNTIYF	TGTGCCAGCAGTGTATCCCGGACGGCCTCTGGAAACACCATATATTTT
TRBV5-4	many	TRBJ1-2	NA	CASSLDNYGYTF	TGTGCCAGCAGCTTGGACAACTATGGCTACACCTTC
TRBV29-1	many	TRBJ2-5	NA	CSVVEGRVETQYF	TGCAGCGTTGTGGAGGGTAGGGTCGAGACCCAGTACTTC
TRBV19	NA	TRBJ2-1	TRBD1	CASSIHGTVYNEQFF	TGTGCCAGTAGTATCCACGGGACAGTCTACAATGAGCAGTTCTTC
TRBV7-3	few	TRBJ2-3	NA	CASSPNLGGGTDTQYF	TGTGCCAGCAGCCCAAATCTGGGGGGCGGCACAGATACGCAGTATTTT
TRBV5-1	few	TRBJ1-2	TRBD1	CASSPRTGGQGYTF	TGCGCCAGCAGCCCCCGGACAGGGGGCCAGGGCTACACCTTC
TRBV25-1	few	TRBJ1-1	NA	CASSEYKGEAFF	TGTGCCAGCAGTGAATATAAGGGGGAAGCTTTCTTT
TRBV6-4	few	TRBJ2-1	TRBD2	CASSRGSGAPHNEQFF	TGTGCCAGCAGCCGGGGGAGCGGGGCGCCTCACAATGAGCAGTTCTTC
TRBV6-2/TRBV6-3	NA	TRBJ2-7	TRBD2	CASRGTSGLEQYF	TGTGCCAGCAGGGGGACTAGCGGTCTCGAGCAGTACTTC